These 9 T cell receptor beta chains share one sample of origin, sequenced in a study of PD-1 blockade in classical Hodgkin lymphoma (TCRdb year 2020). Library preparation employed the immunoSEQ multiplex PCR assay. As stored in TCRdb, this immuneACCESS dataset retains in-frame rearrangements with V and J assigned. A fraction of the clones does not appear; measured against another copy, unresolved V genes explain less than half of the discrepancy, and the remainder lacks a known reason. Across this sample there are 45,000 to 50,000 clones, with around 80% seen only once. Around 22% of the sample comes from the top ten. This sample's time point label indicates: cycle 2 day 1 (C2D1) of nivolumab. Every trial patient had relapsed following autologous stem cell transplantation, and prior brentuximab vedotin exposure was what differed among cohorts A, B and C. The sample here was peripheral blood mononuclear cells (PBMCs), taken before the second cycle of nivolumab. The source is a human donor with classical Hodgkin lymphoma.

This clone has only a few counts. The chain recombines TRBV7-2 with TRBJ2-7, with D perhaps matching TRBD2 (6 bases). This CDR3 is built from 16 residues. The germline V gene encodes CDR1 SGHTA and CDR2 FQGNSA. Trimming pared 5 bases from V and 2 bases from J, leaving 19 bases between. CDR3 coding DNA: TGTGCCAGCAGCCGAAAGGGGTCGGGGGAGACCTACGAGCAGTACTTC. This sequence encodes CASSRKGSGETYEQYF.

This sequence joins TRBV7-8 and TRBJ1-5, with a possible D match to TRBD1 (5 bases). V dropped 5 bases and J dropped 0 bases, with 11 bases sitting between them. The germline gives CDR1 SGHVS, CDR2 FQNEAQ. This CDR3 contains 15 residues. CDR3 DNA: TGTGCCAGCAGCATCCGACAGCATAGCAATCAGCCCCAGCATTTT. This codes for CASSIRQHSNQPQHF.

The rearrangement links TRBV16 to TRBJ1-1; the match to TRBD1 covers 7 bases. The CDR3 is 15 residues long. CDR1 is KGHSY, CDR2 FQNENV, per germline. V was pared by 6 bases and J by 1 base, with 8 bases of the junction left unmatched. This CDR3 reads CASSRGGRANTEAFF. The CDR3 DNA is TGTGCCAGCAGTCGAGGGGGCAGGGCGAACACTGAAGCTTTCTTT. The variable domain in full, with the rest retrieved from reference TRBV16 and TRBJ1-1, is GEEVAQTPKHLVRGEGQKAKLYCAPIKGHSYVFWYQQVLKNEFKFLISFQNENVFDETGMPKERFSAKCLPNSPCSLEIQATKLEDSAVYFCASSRGGRANTEAFFGQGTRLTVV.

The chain joins TRBV28 to TRBJ1-1; tentative D call: TRBD1 (6 bases). Looked up from germline, CDR1 is MDHEN and CDR2 is SYDVKM. V dropped 10 bases and J dropped 8 bases, with 11 bases sitting between them. The CDR3 loop spans 10 amino acids. CDR3 sequence reads: CAIPQGEAFF. The CDR3 DNA reads TGTGCCATCCCACAGGGAGAAGCTTTCTTT.

The rearrangement links TRBV5-6 to TRBJ2-5; the D gene is possibly TRBD2 (6 bases). The ends were cut back, 4 bases at V and 4 bases at J, with 14 bases in the middle. The germline CDR1 and CDR2 sequences are SGHDT and YYEEEE. This CDR3 comprises 14 residues. The CDR3, as DNA: TGTGCCAGCAGCCTCGGGGAGGCCCCAGAGACCCAGTACTTC. It yields the protein CASSLGEAPETQYF.

V is TRBV6-1 and J is TRBJ1-5, with 10 bases lining up with TRBD1. Germline V lookup: CDR1 MNHNS, CDR2 SASEGT. The CDR3 contains 17 residues. V lost 2 bases to trimming and J lost 4 bases; unmatched junction nucleotides: 8. The CDR3 nucleotides read TGTGCCAGCAGTGAATGGTGGGACAGGGGCAGGAATCAGCCCCAGCATTTT. Its protein product is CASSEWWDRGRNQPQHF.

This clone showed up just once. The J gene is TRBJ2-7, the V gene TRBV10-2, with TRBD2 identical over 7 bases. The trim removed 6 bases at V and 0 bases at J, leaving 5 bases unmatched. This CDR3 has 14 amino acids. CDR1 and CDR2 (germline): WSHSY, SAAADI. CDR3: CASRNGGDSYEQYF. The CDR3 DNA is TGCGCCAGCAGGAATGGGGGGGACTCCTACGAGCAGTACTTC.

The chain couples TRBV7-8 to TRBJ1-3; no definite D call. Between the trimmed V and J ends, which lost 1 base and 4 bases, there was a span of 11 bases. CDR1 and CDR2 (germline): SGHVS, FQNEAQ. This CDR3 contains 15 residues. The CDR3 DNA follows: TGTGCCAGCAGCTTAGGATCGGGTTCCGGAAACACCATATATTTT. Translated: CASSLGSGSGNTIYF.

CDR3 sequence (DNA): TGTGCCAGCAGCCGTGACTCAGCCGGGGAGCTGTTTTTT. Its translation is CASSRDSAGELFF. The V call is TRBV7-9, the J call TRBJ2-2; no firm D call. CDR3 length equals 13 residues. Germline V gene lookup returns CDR1 SEHNR and CDR2 FQNEAQ (reference sequence). V lost 5 bases and J 6 bases, leaving 10 bases between the germline ends.